Listed here are 13 T cell receptor beta chains from one sample, sequenced in a study of identical twins. TCRdb reanalysed the 5' RACE reads using MiXCR and keeps one entry per CDR3 protein. The sample lists 550,000 to 800,000 distinct CDR3 sequences, just over 7% occurring once. The sample was also linked to a second study, of yellow fever vaccine responses in identical twins.

The sequenced sample was PBMCs. The receptors were sampled from a woman younger than 35 in good health.

This clonotype was picked up many times. The V gene is TRBV10-3, the J gene TRBJ2-3; D is undetermined. Germline V gene sequence: CDR1 ENHRY, CDR2 SYGVKD. There are 13 residues in the CDR3. Trimming pared 5 bases from V and 0 bases from J, leaving 6 bases between. The CDR3 is CAISLRSTDTQYF. In DNA, the CDR3 is TGTGCCATCAGTCTCCGGAGCACAGATACGCAGTATTTT.

The rearrangement joins TRBV10-3 to TRBJ1-6, with D maybe TRBD1 (6 bases). CDR1 and CDR2 (germline): ENHRY, SYGVKD. The CDR3 contains 16 residues. Trimming cost V 0 bases and J 5 bases, with 11 bases left between them. CDR3 nucleotides: TGTGCCATCAGTGAGTCTACAGGGAGGGATAATTCACCCCTCCACTTT. Translated, it gives CAISESTGRDNSPLHF.

The V gene is TRBV2, the J gene TRBJ1-4; TRBD1 might be the D (5 bases). CDR1 and CDR2 from the germline V gene are SNHLY and FYNNEI. CDR3 length: 12 amino acids. The V and J ends lost 7 bases and 8 bases respectively, with 11 bases between them. CDR3 DNA sequence: TGTGCCAGCATGAGGGGCGGCGAAAAACTGTTTTTT. It encodes CASMRGGEKLFF.

This clonotype was recorded many times. The J gene is TRBJ2-7, the V gene TRBV6-5, with no clear D. The CDR3 runs to 13 residues. The germline V gene has CDR1 MNHEY and CDR2 SVGAGI. V was cut by 0 bases and J by 5 bases, with 8 bases left in between. CDR3 sequence: CASSYSTSNEQYF. The DNA of the CDR3 is TGTGCCAGCAGTTACTCGACCAGCAACGAGCAGTACTTC.

This clonotype was counted between two and nine times. This chain uses TRBV20-1 with TRBJ1-5, with 8 bases that match TRBD1. The germline V gene encodes CDR1 DFQATT and CDR2 SNEGSKA (reference sequence). This CDR3 comprises 15 residues. The V segment lost 1 base and the J segment 3 bases; nucleotides outside the gene matches: 5. This CDR3 is CSARGSRGLNQPQHF. The CDR3 nucleotides read TGCAGTGCTAGAGGATCCAGGGGGCTCAATCAGCCCCAGCATTTT.

This clonotype occurred a few times. The V gene is TRBV19, the J gene TRBJ2-7; either TRBD1 or TRBD2 may fit D (5 bases each). Between the trimmed V and J ends, which lost 3 bases and 4 bases, there was a span of 22 bases. The CDR3 loop spans 17 amino acids. Germline lookup yields CDR1 LNHDA and CDR2 SQIVND (reference sequence). The CDR3 bases are TGTGCCAGTAGTATTTTAAGAGGGGCGTCGCGAGGATACGAGCAGTACTTC. It translates to CASSILRGASRGYEQYF.

This clonotype was found a few times. This chain links TRBV3-1 with TRBJ2-6; 7 bases are a match to TRBD2. Per the germline V gene, CDR1 is LGHDT and CDR2 is YNNKEL (reference sequence). The ends lost 1 base at V and 0 bases at J; junction bases unmatched: 6. This CDR3 is 18 amino acids long. The CDR3 spells CASSQVFASGSGANVLTF. The CDR3 bases are TGTGCCAGCAGCCAAGTGTTCGCTAGCGGCTCTGGGGCCAACGTCCTGACTTTC.

Worth noting for this clonotype: Germline is not matched at one junction end, which may reflect a read error. The chain recombines TRBV20-1 with TRBJ2-1; TRBD2 matches at 13 bases. CDR3 size: 17 residues. CDR1 and CDR2 from the germline V gene are DFQATT and SNEGSKA (reference sequence). CDR3 in amino acids: CRAPRGLAGSSYNEQFF. The DNA for the CDR3 is TGCCGTGCTCCTCGGGGACTAGCGGGGAGCTCCTACAATGAGCAGTTCTTC.

This clonotype appeared many times. This chain connects TRBV10-1 to TRBJ2-5; perhaps TRBD2 as D (6 bases). This CDR3 contains 13 residues. Germline V gene data show CDR1 as WNHNN and CDR2 as SYGVQD (reference sequence). The V gene lost 9 bases and the J gene lost 0 bases, with 11 bases spanning the gap. The CDR3 sequence is CASSRDYQETQYF. The CDR3 nucleotides read TGCGCCAGTTCCCGGGACTACCAAGAGACCCAGTACTTC.

This clonotype appeared many times. This chain's CDR3 is CSVVGRSEQYF. CDR3 nucleotide sequence: TGCAGCGTTGTGGGCAGGAGTGAGCAGTACTTC. The J gene is TRBJ2-7, the V gene TRBV29-1; D uncertain. Trimming removed 4 bases at V and 7 bases at J, with 11 bases between. Germline V gene lookup returns CDR1 SQVTM and CDR2 ANQGSEA. The CDR3 extends over 11 amino acids.

The rearrangement uses TRBV9 and TRBJ2-2; the match to TRBD2 covers 9 bases. Germline trimming cut 0 bases from V and 4 bases from J; bases unmatched to any gene: 4. Germline V gene sequence: CDR1 SGDLS, CDR2 YYNGEE. The CDR3 is 16 residues long. DNA of the CDR3: TGTGCCAGCAGCGTAGGAGCGGGAGGTGGCACCGGGGAGCTGTTTTTT. It is translated as CASSVGAGGGTGELFF.

CDR3 DNA: TGTGCCAGCAGGGCCGGACAGACCTACGAGCAGTACGTC. Translating it yields CASRAGQTYEQYV. The V call is TRBV5-6, the J call TRBJ2-7, with D perhaps TRBD1 (6 bases). The CDR3 consists of 13 residues. The germline V gene encodes CDR1 SGHDT and CDR2 YYEEEE. Trimming cost V 5 bases and J 2 bases, with 11 bases left between them.

This clonotype has only a few counts. CDR3 loop: CASSESTGNANYEQYV. The CDR3 coding sequence is TGCGCCAGCAGTGAATCTACAGGAAATGCGAACTACGAGCAGTACGTC. The chain is built from TRBV10-2 and TRBJ2-7, with a tentative D call TRBD1 (5 bases). The ends were cut back, 3 bases at V and 3 bases at J, with 18 bases in the middle. The CDR3 is 16 amino acids. Per the germline V gene, CDR1 is WSHSY and CDR2 is SAAADI.